Given below is one TCR beta chain in context. Cohorts were based on clinical histories the participants reported. This sample is part of a study of blood T cell repertoires in COVID-19. Assay used: immunoSEQ multiplex PCR; TCRdb lists only in-frame clones, some missing. This table has a few hundred thousand clones, roughly 89% appearing once. CDR3 length: 14 residues. Trimming took off 5 bases at V and 1 base at J, with 12 bases between the two ends. Germline lookup yields CDR1 SGHKS and CDR2 YYEKEE (reference sequence). The TCR was taken from a woman between 45 and 60 years old who had been exposed to COVID-19. Sequencing was performed on PBMCs or T cells enriched from blood (not recorded which). The chain is built from TRBV5-5 and TRBJ2-5, with D possibly TRBD1 on 6 matching bases. CDR3 in DNA: TGTGCCAGCAGTCTTGGACAGATCCAAGAGACCCAGTACTTC. Protein product: CASSLGQIQETQYF.